Included here is one TCR beta chain sequence, with context. This clonotype was recorded a few times. Its antigen is still unknown. No per-base quality is available; no much larger clone lies one base away. Trimming costs V 3 bases and J 5 bases, and their ends lie 13 bases apart. The cysteine opens and the phenylalanine closes a CDR3 of 14 amino acids. This entry keeps only the CDR3 DNA: 42 bases, framed from base 1. CDR1 and CDR2, looked up from the germline V gene (reference sequence), are LNHDA and SQIVND. The receptor library was made with multiplex PCR. TCRdb names Illumina HiSeq 4000 as the instrument used. iRepertoire HTBI primers and Arm-PCR amplification of CDR3 regions were used to construct TCR beta libraries. Gel purification was performed on PCR products prior to sequencing. From the authors' description of their analysis: Across samples, 60 to 80 TRBV and over 11 TRBJ segments were identified and used for gene usage analysis of CDR3 amino acid clonotypes. COPE and FqMerger were used to merge the filtered high-quality paired reads into contigs. BLAST was used to align contigs to IMGT TRBV, TRBD and TRBJ reference genes, with CDR3 defined following IMGT. Clonotypes above 0.1% frequency were classified as highly expanded clones. Repertoire diversity was measured by Shannon entropy, and V-J evenness by the Gini coefficient. Clonotypes shared by more than one individual were considered public. Starting from the raw public reads, TCRdb applied fastp trimming at Q25, assembled clones with MiXCR and retained in-frame beta chains. Every CDR3 protein is listed once, alongside the most common genes and DNA of its rows. The authors' filters were not applied to this entry. The sample table records about 660,000 distinct CDR3 sequences; approximately 31% of these occur just once. Jointly, the top ten make up 40% to 50% of the sample.

These data come from a study of regulatory T cells in long-lasting Graves disease (dated by TCRdb to about 2021). Regarding the complete study: To count as having persistent Graves' disease, a patient had to have received antithyroid drug treatment for over 5 years with TSH receptor autoantibodies remaining persistently positive. Patients with persistent Graves' disease were compared with patients with newly diagnosed Graves' disease using TCR sequencing and RNA sequencing of peripheral blood. The study was registered as a clinical trial and conducted in China. A total of roughly 35 samples underwent TCR sequencing: about 13 from persistent and about 20 from newly diagnosed Graves' disease patients. Persistent Graves' disease patients in the clinical cohort had taken antithyroid drugs for about 9.7 years on average.

General conclusions and limits of the study: Compared with newly diagnosed patients, persistent Graves' disease patients had lower TCR Shannon entropy and fewer highly expanded clones, which suggests clonal expansion. Preferential use of TRBV28, TRBJ1-2 and TRBJ2-5 was observed in persistent disease, whereas TRBV20-1 and TRBJ2-1 were favored in newly diagnosed disease. Only peripheral blood was studied, because thyroid tissue, the primary lesion, was inaccessible. More public clonotypes were shared among persistent patients (under 3,000) than among newly diagnosed patients (over 900). The authors noted that the small sample size was a limitation that may lower accuracy. Only the TCR beta chain was sequenced and analyzed.

Taken with the paper, the label for time point translates to: persistent/refractory GD, antithyroid drugs over 5 years with positive TRAb. For both TCR sequencing and RNA sequencing, RNA was extracted from PBMCs in TRIzol. Graves' disease was diagnosed according to American Thyroid Association guidelines. Recruitment of patients was carried out at an endocrinology department in Xi'an, China. From each patient, around 9 milliliters of peripheral blood was collected into an EDTA anticoagulant tube. PBMCs were isolated by Ficoll Paque Plus density gradient separation without further T cell sorting. An Agilent 2100 Bioanalyzer and agarose gel were used to assess RNA quality, and a NanoDrop 2000 was used to measure RNA concentration.

The sequences come from peripheral blood mononuclear cells (PBMCs), collected when the disease was refractory, from a patient treated with antithyroid drugs. The chain employs TRBV19 and TRBJ2-5; the D gene is perhaps TRBD2, on 7 matching bases. This clonotype originated in a female donor with Graves disease. CDR3 region: CASSMGGGLETQYF. The DNA is TGTGCCAGTAGTATGGGCGGGGGCTTGGAGACCCAGTACTTC. The variable domain in full, with residues beyond the CDR3 obtained from the reference TRBV19 and TRBJ2-5 genes, is DGGITQSPKYLFRKEGQNVTLSCEQNLNHDAMYWYRQDPGQGLRLIYYSQIVNDFQKGDIAEGYSVSREKKESFPLTVTSAQKNPTAFYLCASSMGGGLETQYFGPGTRLLVL.